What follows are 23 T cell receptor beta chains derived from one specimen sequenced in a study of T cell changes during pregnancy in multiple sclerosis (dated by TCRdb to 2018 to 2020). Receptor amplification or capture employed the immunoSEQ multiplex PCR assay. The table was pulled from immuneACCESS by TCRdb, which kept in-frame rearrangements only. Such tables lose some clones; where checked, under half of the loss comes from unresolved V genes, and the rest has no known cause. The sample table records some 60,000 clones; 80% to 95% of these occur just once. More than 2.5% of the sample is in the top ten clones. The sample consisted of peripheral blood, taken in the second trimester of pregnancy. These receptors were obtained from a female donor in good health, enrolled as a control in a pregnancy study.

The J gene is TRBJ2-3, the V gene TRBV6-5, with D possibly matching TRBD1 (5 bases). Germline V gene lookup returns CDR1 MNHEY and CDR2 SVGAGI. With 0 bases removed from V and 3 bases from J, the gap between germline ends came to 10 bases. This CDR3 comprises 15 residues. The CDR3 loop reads CASSYSGVVTDTQYF. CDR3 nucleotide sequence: TGTGCCAGCAGTTACTCAGGGGTAGTTACAGATACGCAGTATTTT.

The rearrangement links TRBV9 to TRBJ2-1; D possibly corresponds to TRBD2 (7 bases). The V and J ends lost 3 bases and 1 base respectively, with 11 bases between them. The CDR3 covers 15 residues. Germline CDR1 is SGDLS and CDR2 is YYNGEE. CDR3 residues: CASSERGGSYNEQFF. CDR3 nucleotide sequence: TGTGCCAGCAGCGAGAGGGGGGGGTCCTACAATGAGCAGTTCTTC.

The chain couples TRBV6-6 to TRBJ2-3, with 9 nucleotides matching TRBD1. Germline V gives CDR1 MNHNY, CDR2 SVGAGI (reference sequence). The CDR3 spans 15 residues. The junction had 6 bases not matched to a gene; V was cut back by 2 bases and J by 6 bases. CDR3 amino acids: CASSYRTGESDTQYF. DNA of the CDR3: TGTGCCAGCAGTTACCGGACAGGGGAGTCCGATACGCAGTATTTT.

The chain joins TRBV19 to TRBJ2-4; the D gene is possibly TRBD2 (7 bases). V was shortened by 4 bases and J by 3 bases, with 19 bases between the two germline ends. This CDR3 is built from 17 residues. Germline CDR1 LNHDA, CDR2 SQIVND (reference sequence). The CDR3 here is CASSRSSGGSDKNIQYF. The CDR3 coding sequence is TGTGCCAGTAGTAGGTCTTCGGGGGGCTCGGACAAAAACATTCAGTACTTC.

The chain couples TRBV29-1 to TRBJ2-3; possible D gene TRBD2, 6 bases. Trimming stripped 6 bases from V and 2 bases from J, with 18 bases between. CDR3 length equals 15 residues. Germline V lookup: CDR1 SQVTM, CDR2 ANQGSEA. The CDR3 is CSVGKASVNTDTQYF. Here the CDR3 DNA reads TGCAGCGTCGGTAAGGCTAGCGTTAACACAGATACGCAGTATTTT.

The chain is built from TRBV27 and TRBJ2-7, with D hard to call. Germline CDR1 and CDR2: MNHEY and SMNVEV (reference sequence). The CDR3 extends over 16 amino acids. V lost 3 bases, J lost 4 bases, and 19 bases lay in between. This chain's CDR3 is CASSLSQAGLAYEQYF. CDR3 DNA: TGTGCCAGCAGTTTGAGTCAGGCCGGATTGGCGTACGAGCAGTACTTC.

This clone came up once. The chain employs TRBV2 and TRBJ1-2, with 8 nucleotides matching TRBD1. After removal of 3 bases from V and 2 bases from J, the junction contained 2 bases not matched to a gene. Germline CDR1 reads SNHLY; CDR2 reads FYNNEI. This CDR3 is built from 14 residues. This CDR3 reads CASSDRGLNYGYTF. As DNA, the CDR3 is TGTGCCAGCAGTGACAGGGGGCTAAACTATGGCTACACCTTC.

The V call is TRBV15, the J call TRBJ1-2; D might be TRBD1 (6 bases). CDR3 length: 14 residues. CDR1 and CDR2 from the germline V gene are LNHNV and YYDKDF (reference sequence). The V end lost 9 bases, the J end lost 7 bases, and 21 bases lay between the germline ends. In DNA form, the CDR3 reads TGTGCCACTAGTGAGGGACACCTCCTCGGTGGCTACACCTTC. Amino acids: CATSEGHLLGGYTF. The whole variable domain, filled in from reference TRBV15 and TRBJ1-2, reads DAMVIQNPRYQVTQFGKPVTLSCSQTLNHNVMYWYQQKSSQAPKLLFHYYDKDFNNEADTPDNFQSRRPNTSFCFLDIRSPGLGDTAMYLCATSEGHLLGGYTFGSGTRLTVV.

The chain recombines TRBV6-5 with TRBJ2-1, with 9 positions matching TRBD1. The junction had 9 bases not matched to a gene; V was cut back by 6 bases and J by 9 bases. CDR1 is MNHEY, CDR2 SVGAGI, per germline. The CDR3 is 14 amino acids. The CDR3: CASSPGQGLSEQFF. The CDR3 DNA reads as TGTGCCAGCAGCCCGGGACAGGGACTTAGTGAGCAGTTCTTC.

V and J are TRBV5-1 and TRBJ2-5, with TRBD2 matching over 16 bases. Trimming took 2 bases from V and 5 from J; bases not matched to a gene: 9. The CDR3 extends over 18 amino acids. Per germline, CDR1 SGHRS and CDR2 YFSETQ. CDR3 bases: TGCGCCAGCAGCTTAACACCCGGGACTAGCGGGGGGGCGGAGACCCAGTACTTC. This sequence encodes CASSLTPGTSGGAETQYF.

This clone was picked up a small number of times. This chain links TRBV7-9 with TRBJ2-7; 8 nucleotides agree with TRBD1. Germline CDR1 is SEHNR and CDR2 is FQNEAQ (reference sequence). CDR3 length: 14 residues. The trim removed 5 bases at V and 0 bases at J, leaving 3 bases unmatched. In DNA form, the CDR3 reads TGTGCCAGCAGCCGACAGGGGACCTCCTACGAGCAGTACTTC. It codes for CASSRQGTSYEQYF. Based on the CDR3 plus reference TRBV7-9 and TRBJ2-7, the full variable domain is DTGVSQNPRHKITKRGQNVTFRCDPISEHNRLYWYRQTLGQGPEFLTYFQNEAQLEKSRLLSDRFSAERPKGSFSTLEIQRTEQGDSAMYLCASSRQGTSYEQYFGPGTRLTVT.

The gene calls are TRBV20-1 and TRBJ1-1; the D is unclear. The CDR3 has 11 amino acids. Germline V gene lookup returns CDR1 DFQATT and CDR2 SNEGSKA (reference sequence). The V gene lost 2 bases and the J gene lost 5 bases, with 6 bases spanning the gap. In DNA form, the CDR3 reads TGCAGTGCTAGAAGGGAGACTGAAGCTTTCTTT. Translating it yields CSARRETEAFF.

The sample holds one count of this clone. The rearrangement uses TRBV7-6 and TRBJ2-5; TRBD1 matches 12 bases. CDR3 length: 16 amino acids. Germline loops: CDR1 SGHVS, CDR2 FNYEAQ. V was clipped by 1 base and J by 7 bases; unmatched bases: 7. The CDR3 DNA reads TGTGCCAGCAGCTTAGTTCGGGACAGGGGGCTTGGGACCCAGTACTTC. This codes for CASSLVRDRGLGTQYF.

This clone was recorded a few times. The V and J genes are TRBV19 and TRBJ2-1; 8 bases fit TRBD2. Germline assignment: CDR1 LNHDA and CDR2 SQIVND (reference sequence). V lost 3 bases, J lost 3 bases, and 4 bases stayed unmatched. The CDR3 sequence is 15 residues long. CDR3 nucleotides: TGTGCCAGTAGTATGGGAGCGGGGGACTACAATGAGCAGTTCTTC. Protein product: CASSMGAGDYNEQFF.

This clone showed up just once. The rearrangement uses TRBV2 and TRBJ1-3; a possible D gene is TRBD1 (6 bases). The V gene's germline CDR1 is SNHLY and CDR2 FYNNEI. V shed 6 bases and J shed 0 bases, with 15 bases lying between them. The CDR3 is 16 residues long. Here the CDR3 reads CASRQRTGTSGNTIYF. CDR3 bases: TGTGCCAGCAGACAGAGAACAGGGACCTCTGGAAACACCATATATTTT.

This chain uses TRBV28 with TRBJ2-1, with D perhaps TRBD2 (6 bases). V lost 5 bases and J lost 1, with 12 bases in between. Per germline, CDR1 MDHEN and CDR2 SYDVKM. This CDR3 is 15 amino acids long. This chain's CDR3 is CASSPTRDSYNEQFF. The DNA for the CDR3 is TGTGCCAGCAGTCCGACTAGGGATTCCTACAATGAGCAGTTCTTC.

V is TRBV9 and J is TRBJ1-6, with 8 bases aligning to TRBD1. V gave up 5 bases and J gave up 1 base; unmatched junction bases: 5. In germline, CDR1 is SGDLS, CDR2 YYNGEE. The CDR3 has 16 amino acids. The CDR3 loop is CASRGQGGSYNSPLHF. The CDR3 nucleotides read TGTGCCAGCAGAGGACAGGGAGGGTCCTATAATTCACCCCTCCACTTT.

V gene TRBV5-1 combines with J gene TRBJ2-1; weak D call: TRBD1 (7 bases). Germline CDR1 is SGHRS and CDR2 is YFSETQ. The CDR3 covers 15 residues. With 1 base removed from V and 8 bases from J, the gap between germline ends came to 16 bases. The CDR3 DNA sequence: TGCGCCAGCAGCTTGCGGACAGGAGGGGTGGATGAGCAGTTCTTC. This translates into CASSLRTGGVDEQFF.

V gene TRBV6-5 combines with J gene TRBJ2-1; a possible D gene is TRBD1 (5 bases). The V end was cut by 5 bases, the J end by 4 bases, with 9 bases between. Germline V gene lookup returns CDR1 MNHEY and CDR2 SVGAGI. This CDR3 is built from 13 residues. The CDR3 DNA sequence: TGTGCCAGCAGTGGAAAGGGGTACAATGAGCAGTTCTTC. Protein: CASSGKGYNEQFF.

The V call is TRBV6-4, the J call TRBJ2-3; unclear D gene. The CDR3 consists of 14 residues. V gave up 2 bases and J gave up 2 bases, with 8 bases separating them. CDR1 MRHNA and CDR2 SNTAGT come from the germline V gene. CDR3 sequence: CASSDGQDTDTQYF. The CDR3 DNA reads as TGTGCCAGCAGTGACGGTCAGGACACAGATACGCAGTATTTT.

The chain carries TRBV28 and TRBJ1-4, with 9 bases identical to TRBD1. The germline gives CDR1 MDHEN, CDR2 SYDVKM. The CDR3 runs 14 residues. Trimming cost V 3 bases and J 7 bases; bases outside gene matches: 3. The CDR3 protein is CASSLGQGREKLFF. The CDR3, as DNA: TGTGCCAGCAGTTTGGGACAGGGCCGTGAAAAACTGTTTTTT.

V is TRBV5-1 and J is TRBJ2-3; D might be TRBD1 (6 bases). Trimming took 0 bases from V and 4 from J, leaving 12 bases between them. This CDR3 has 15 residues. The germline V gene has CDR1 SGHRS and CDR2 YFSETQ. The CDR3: CASSLARGVPDTQYF. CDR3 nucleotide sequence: TGCGCCAGCAGCTTGGCCAGGGGTGTTCCAGATACGCAGTATTTT.

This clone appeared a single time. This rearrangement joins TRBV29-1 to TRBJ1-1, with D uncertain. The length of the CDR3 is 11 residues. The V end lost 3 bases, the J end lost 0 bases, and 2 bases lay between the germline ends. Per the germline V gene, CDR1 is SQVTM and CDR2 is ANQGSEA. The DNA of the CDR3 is TGCAGCGTTGACATGAACACTGAAGCTTTCTTT. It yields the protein CSVDMNTEAFF.